The rows below give T cell receptor beta chains drawn from one sample of a study of immune evolution from preneoplasia to lung adenocarcinoma. Clones were sequenced by immunoSEQ multiplex PCR, and TCRdb holds only the in-frame ones, with some missing. Here the sample spans under 3,500 clones, approximately 86% being singletons. The sequencing sample was made of FFPE adjacent normal lung tissue. These receptors were taken from a person between 65 and 79 years old with lung adenocarcinoma. Each CDR3 is given with its conserved first and last residue. The order of the fields is D gene, V gene, clone size, J gene, CDR3 protein, CDR3 DNA. A D gene is named only where the DNA matches it firmly. Only part of the rows carry a size: once, few, many, or a class if the clone is expanded.

TRBD1	TRBV2	NA	TRBJ1-4	CASRQGAVEKLFF	TGTGCCAGTAGACAGGGGGCAGTGGAAAAACTGTTTTTT
NA	TRBV11-2	NA	TRBJ2-5	CASSLETSLETQYF	TGTGCCAGCAGCTTAGAAACTAGCTTGGAGACCCAGTACTTC
NA	TRBV5-1	NA	TRBJ2-7	CASSLGDSRSYEQYF	TGCGCCAGCAGCTTGGGCGACAGCCGATCCTACGAGCAGTACTTC
NA	TRBV28	NA	TRBJ1-1	CASSEITMNTEAFF	TGTGCCAGCAGCGAGATTACCATGAACACTGAAGCTTTCTTT
TRBD1	TRBV27	once	TRBJ2-3	CASSPRQGESTDTQYF	TGTGCCAGCAGTCCCCGACAGGGGGAGAGCACAGATACGCAGTATTTT
NA	TRBV7-9	NA	TRBJ1-2	CASSLEPPGWAGYTF	TGTGCCAGCAGCCTAGAGCCCCCCGGTTGGGCGGGCTACACCTTC
NA	TRBV7-9	NA	TRBJ2-3	CASSLRVPDTQYF	TGTGCCAGCAGCCTCAGGGTCCCAGATACGCAGTATTTT
NA	TRBV6-5	few	TRBJ1-1	CASSYFLGVPLFEAFF	TGTGCCAGCAGTTACTTTCTGGGGGTGCCCTTATTTGAAGCTTTCTTT
NA	TRBV6-1	NA	TRBJ1-4	CASSPGKRVFEKLFF	TGTGCCAGCTCCCCTGGGAAGCGGGTGTTCGAAAAACTGTTTTTT
NA	TRBV9	NA	TRBJ2-7	CASSATGVSYEQYF	TGTGCCAGCAGCGCGACCGGGGTCTCCTACGAGCAGTACTTC
NA	TRBV30	NA	TRBJ1-1	CAWAIRANTEAFF	TGTGCCTGGGCAATTCGGGCAAACACTGAAGCTTTCTTT